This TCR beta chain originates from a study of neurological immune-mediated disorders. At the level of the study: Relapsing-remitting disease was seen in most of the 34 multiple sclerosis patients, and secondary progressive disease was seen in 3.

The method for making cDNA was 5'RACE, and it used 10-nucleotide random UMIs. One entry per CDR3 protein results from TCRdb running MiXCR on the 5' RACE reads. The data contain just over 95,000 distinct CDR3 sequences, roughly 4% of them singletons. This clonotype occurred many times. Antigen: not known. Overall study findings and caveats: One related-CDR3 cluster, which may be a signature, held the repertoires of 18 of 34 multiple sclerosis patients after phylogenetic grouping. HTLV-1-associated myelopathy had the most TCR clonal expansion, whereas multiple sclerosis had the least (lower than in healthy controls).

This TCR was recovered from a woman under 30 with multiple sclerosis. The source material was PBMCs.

The DNA for the CDR3 is TGTGCCAGCAGTTTGGAGACAGGGGGTCGAGAGACCCAGTACTTC. This codes for CASSLETGGRETQYF. The rearrangement uses TRBV12-3 or TRBV12-4 and TRBJ2-5; 9 positions agree with TRBD1. This CDR3 is 15 amino acids long. V lost 3 bases, J lost 4 bases, and 6 bases stayed unmatched.